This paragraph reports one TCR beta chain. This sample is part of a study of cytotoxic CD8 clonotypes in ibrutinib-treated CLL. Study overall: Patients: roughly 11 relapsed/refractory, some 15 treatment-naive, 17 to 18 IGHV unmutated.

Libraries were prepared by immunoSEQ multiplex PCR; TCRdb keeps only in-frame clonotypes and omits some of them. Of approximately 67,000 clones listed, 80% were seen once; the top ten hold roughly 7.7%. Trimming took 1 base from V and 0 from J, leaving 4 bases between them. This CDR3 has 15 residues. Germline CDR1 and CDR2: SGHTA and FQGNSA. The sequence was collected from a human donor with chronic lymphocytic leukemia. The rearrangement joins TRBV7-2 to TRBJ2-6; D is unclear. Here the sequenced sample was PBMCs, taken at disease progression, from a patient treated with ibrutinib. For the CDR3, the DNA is TGTGCCAGCAGCTTAGTGGCCTCTGGGGCCAACGTCCTGACTTTC. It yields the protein CASSLVASGANVLTF.